These 5 T cell receptor beta chains came from one sample sequenced in a study of vaccination and CD4 T cells after COVID-19. No antigen is known for these receptors. Treatment described: approximately nine-day PBMC culture with coronavirus spike peptide pools or control peptides (ViraFEST assay). The Oncomine TCR Beta short-read assay was applied to DNA of cultured CD4+ T cells. One entry per CDR3 protein results from TCRdb running MiXCR on the PCR reads. The sample lists some 8,000 distinct CDR3 sequences; about 63% were seen once. The specimen sequenced was CD4+ T cells from blood, cultured in vitro. These receptors all stem from a human donor who had recovered from COVID-19.

Judged by abundance, this clonotype is medium-sized. V and J are TRBV11-2 and TRBJ2-7; TRBD1 aligns across 9 bases. The CDR3 runs 17 residues. The germline V gene has CDR1 SGHAT and CDR2 FQNNGV. V shed 3 bases and J 7 bases; nucleotides not matched to a gene: 16. The CDR3 region has the DNA TGTGCCAGCAGCTTGGGCTATGGACAGGGGATGCTACAGGAGCAGTACTTC. This sequence encodes CASSLGYGQGMLQEQYF.

For the CDR3, the DNA is TGTGCCAGCAGTGACTCGAAACAGGGGGGTGGCTACACCTTC. Translated, it gives CASSDSKQGGGYTF. This chain joins TRBV6-4 and TRBJ1-2; 8 bases agree with TRBD1. The germline CDR1 and CDR2 sequences are MRHNA and SNTAGT. CDR3 length: 14 amino acids. The V and J ends lost 0 bases and 7 bases, in that order; junction bases with no gene match: 4.

The chain joins TRBV20-1 to TRBJ2-7, with TRBD1 as a possible D gene (6 bases). CDR1 and CDR2 from the germline V gene are DFQATT and SNEGSKA (reference sequence). The CDR3 loop spans 14 amino acids. Trimming took 3 bases from V and 2 from J, leaving 14 bases between them. CDR3 sequence: CSASPHDRPYEQYF. The CDR3 DNA sequence: TGCAGTGCTAGCCCCCATGACAGGCCCTACGAGCAGTACTTC.

CDR3 DNA: TGCGCCAGCAGTGAGGGGGGACAGCAAGAGACCCAGTACTTC. This encodes CASSEGGQQETQYF. The chain carries TRBV10-1 and TRBJ2-5; 7 bases align to TRBD1. The junction had 2 bases not matched to a gene; V was cut back by 2 bases and J by 2 bases. Germline values: CDR1 WNHNN, CDR2 SYGVQD (reference sequence). The CDR3 is made up of 14 amino acids.

The gene calls are TRBV6-1 and TRBJ1-6; the D gene is possibly TRBD1 (6 bases). V lost 6 bases, J lost 5 bases, and 17 bases lay in between. CDR3 size: 16 residues. CDR1 is MNHNS, CDR2 SASEGT, per germline. CDR3 sequence: CASSRFAGQNNSPLHF. CDR3 coding DNA: TGTGCCAGCAGCCGTTTCGCGGGACAAAATAATTCACCCCTCCACTTT.